This is a list of T cell receptor beta chains from one sample in a study of cytotoxic CD8 clonotypes in ibrutinib-treated CLL. TCRdb's table, derived via immunoSEQ multiplex PCR, lists solely in-frame clones and lacks some. The profile covers around 25,000 clones, with approximately 70% appearing a single time and just over 50% taken by the ten largest. Source: PBMCs, taken at disease progression, from a patient treated with ibrutinib. Receptor source: a human donor with chronic lymphocytic leukemia. Each CDR3 is given with its conserved first and last residue. A D gene is named only where the DNA matches it firmly. Size is stated for part of the rows, as once, few or many counts, or as a class when the clone is expanded.

>NA|TRBV29-1|NA|TRBJ1-2
TGCAGCGTTGCTGGGGACGAGGGCCTTATAGGCTACACCTTC
CSVAGDEGLIGYTF
>TRBD2|TRBV7-2|NA|TRBJ2-5
TGTGCCAGCAGCTTGGCGGGGGGTAAAGAGACCCAGTACTTC
CASSLAGGKETQYF
>TRBD1|TRBV10-3|NA|TRBJ2-7
TGTGCCATCGCCGGGACAGGGAATGCCTACGAGCAGTACTTC
CAIAGTGNAYEQYF
>NA|TRBV13|NA|TRBJ1-1
TGTGCCAGCGCCAGGGGGAACACTGAAGCTTTCTTT
CASARGNTEAFF
>NA|TRBV19|NA|TRBJ1-2
TGTGCCAGTAGTCCTCAAACCGGGACTGGCTACACCTTC
CASSPQTGTGYTF
>NA|TRBV27|NA|TRBJ1-1
TGTGCCAGCACCGCAATCCGGGGGGGCACTGAAGCTTTCTTT
CASTAIRGGTEAFF
>NA|TRBV4-1|NA|TRBJ2-7
TGCGCCAGCAGCCGGACGGACCTTGATTATATCTACGAGCAGTACTTC
CASSRTDLDYIYEQYF
>NA|TRBV6-5|NA|TRBJ1-5
TGTGCCAGCAGTCGACCAGGGAATAGCAATCAGCCCCAGCATTTT
CASSRPGNSNQPQHF
>NA|TRBV6-5|NA|TRBJ2-2
TGTGCCAGCAGTTATCCGAACACCGGGGAGCTGTTTTTT
CASSYPNTGELFF
>NA|TRBV7-8|NA|TRBJ1-2
TGTGCCAGCAGCTCGCGGGAGGGCGGCTACACCTTC
CASSSREGGYTF
>NA|TRBV19|few|TRBJ1-1
TGTGCCAGTAGTAACCTGAAGGAAGCTTTCTTT
CASSNLKEAFF
>NA|TRBV4-1|NA|TRBJ2-5
TGCGCCAGCAGCCAAGGAGGGGCGCAAGAGACCCAGTACTTC
CASSQGGAQETQYF
>TRBD2|TRBV25-1|NA|TRBJ2-2
TGTGCCAGCAGTGAATGGATAGCGGGGGCCCCGAACACCGGGGAGCTGTTTTTT
CASSEWIAGAPNTGELFF
>NA|TRBV18|NA|TRBJ1-5
TGTGCCAGCTCACCACAAAGGGATCAGCCCCAGCATTTT
CASSPQRDQPQHF
>TRBD1|TRBV5-1|once|TRBJ1-2
TGCGCCAGTTCGAGGGACAGGGGAGGCTACACCTTC
CASSRDRGGYTF
>TRBD1|TRBV6-5|NA|TRBJ2-7
TGTGCCAGCACGCCCTCGGGGACAGGGGATTACGAGCAGTACTTC
CASTPSGTGDYEQYF
>TRBD1|TRBV27|NA|TRBJ1-6
TGTGCCAGCAGGCCAGGGGGGGGGCATTCACCCCTCCACTTT
CASRPGGGHSPLHF
>TRBD1|TRBV25-1|NA|TRBJ2-6
TGTGCCAGCAGTTCCCGACAGGGAGCCGGGGCCAACGTCCTGACTTTC
CASSSRQGAGANVLTF
>NA|TRBV7-6|NA|TRBJ1-5
TGTGCCAGCAGCTTGGACTGGGGGAAGCCCCAGCATTTT
CASSLDWGKPQHF
>NA|TRBV7-9|NA|TRBJ1-2
TGTGCCAGCAGCTTCCAAGCTAACTATGGCTACACCTTC
CASSFQANYGYTF
>NA|TRBV5-1|few|TRBJ1-2
TGCGCCAGCAGCTCGGAGAGCTATGGCTACACCTTC
CASSSESYGYTF
>TRBD1|TRBV19|few|TRBJ1-5
TGTGCCAGTAGTATGACAGGGGGGTATCAGCCCCAGCATTTT
CASSMTGGYQPQHF
>NA|TRBV25-1|NA|TRBJ2-2
TGTGCCAGCAGGCCCTCCGGGTACACCGGGGAGCTGTTTTTT
CASRPSGYTGELFF
>TRBD2|TRBV7-8|NA|TRBJ2-7
TGTGCCAGCAGGGATCTAGCGGGGGGCGACGAGCAGTACTTC
CASRDLAGGDEQYF
>NA|TRBV10-3|NA|TRBJ2-2
TGTGCCATCAGGAGGCCCGACACCGGGGAGCTGTTTTTT
CAIRRPDTGELFF
>NA|TRBV20-1|once|TRBJ1-2
TGCAGTGCTAGACTAGGGGATGGCTACACCTTC
CSARLGDGYTF
>TRBD1|TRBV18|few|TRBJ1-1
TGTGCCAGCTCAACGATGACAGGGATTAACACTGAAGCTTTCTTT
CASSTMTGINTEAFF
>NA|TRBV5-1|few|TRBJ1-1
TGCGCCAGCAGCTTACAGGGTGGTCCTGAAGCTTTCTTT
CASSLQGGPEAFF
>NA|TRBV19|few|TRBJ2-7
TGTGCCAGTAGTATAACCCGGGCCTACGAGCAGTACTTC
CASSITRAYEQYF
>TRBD1|TRBV11-2|NA|TRBJ2-7
TGTGCCAGCAGCTTAGAGTACACAGGGGGCACGTACGAGCAGTACTTC
CASSLEYTGGTYEQYF
>NA|TRBV11-2|NA|TRBJ2-3
TGTGCCAGCAGCCCGGCCGGGGATACGCAGTATTTT
CASSPAGDTQYF
>NA|TRBV2|NA|TRBJ1-5
TGTGCCAGCAGTGAAGAACAGGGTGGTCCCCAGCATTTT
CASSEEQGGPQHF
>TRBD2|TRBV7-9|NA|TRBJ2-2
TGTGCCAGCAGCGTAAGCCGACTAGCGGGGGCCACCGGGGAGCTGTTTTTT
CASSVSRLAGATGELFF
>TRBD1|TRBV19|few|TRBJ1-2
TGTGCCAGTAGCTACAGGGGAGGATATGGCTACACCTTC
CASSYRGGYGYTF
>NA|TRBV2|few|TRBJ1-2
TGTGCCAGCAGTGACATTGGTGGCTACACCTTC
CASSDIGGYTF
>NA|TRBV27|NA|TRBJ1-2
TGTGCCAGCAGTTTGTTTAGGGGGGTTGGCTACACCTTC
CASSLFRGVGYTF
>NA|TRBV6-5|NA|TRBJ1-2
TGTGCCAGCCGGAACATAAGCTATGGCTACACCTTC
CASRNISYGYTF
>TRBD1|TRBV27|NA|TRBJ1-1
TGTGCCAGCAGTCTAGCCGGGACAGGGGCCACTGAAGCTTTCTTT
CASSLAGTGATEAFF
>NA|TRBV4-2|NA|TRBJ1-4
TGTGCCAGCAGCCAAGATCTGCTCTCGGGGAATGAAAAACTGTTTTTT
CASSQDLLSGNEKLFF
>NA|TRBV30|many|TRBJ1-6
TGTGCCTGGAGTGGGCAGGGAAGTTCACCCCTCCACTTT
CAWSGQGSSPLHF
>TRBD1|TRBV4-3|NA|TRBJ2-7
TGCGCCAGCAGCCCGGACAGGTCCGCCTACGAGCAGTACTTC
CASSPDRSAYEQYF
>TRBD2|TRBV5-1|NA|TRBJ2-7
TGCGCCAGCAGCTTGGGGGCTAGCGGGAATGCCTACGAGCAGTACTTC
CASSLGASGNAYEQYF
>TRBD2|TRBV7-9|NA|TRBJ2-3
TGTGCCAGCAGCTTATTTAGCGGGGGGGCCGTCACAGATACGCAGTATTTT
CASSLFSGGAVTDTQYF
>NA|TRBV11-2|NA|TRBJ2-7
TGTGCCAGCAGCTTGGCCGTGGGAGCGTTTTACGAGCAGTACTTC
CASSLAVGAFYEQYF
>TRBD1|TRBV11-2|once|TRBJ2-2
TGTGCCAGCAGCGTACAGGGGTTCGGGGAGCTGTTTTTT
CASSVQGFGELFF
>TRBD2|TRBV5-1|NA|TRBJ2-1
TGCGCCAGCAGCGTCTCGACTAGCGGGGAGTACAATGAGCAGTTCTTC
CASSVSTSGEYNEQFF